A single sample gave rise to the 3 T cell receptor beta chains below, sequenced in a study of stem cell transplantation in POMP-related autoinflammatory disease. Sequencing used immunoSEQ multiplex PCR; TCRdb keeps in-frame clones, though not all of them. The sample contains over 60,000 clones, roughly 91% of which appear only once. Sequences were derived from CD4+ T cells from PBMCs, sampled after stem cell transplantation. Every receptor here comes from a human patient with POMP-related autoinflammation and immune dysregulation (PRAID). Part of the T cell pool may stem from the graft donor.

For the CDR3, the DNA is TGTGCCAGCAGCCAAGAGGTCCCAGGGTTCTATGGCTACACCTTC. It encodes CASSQEVPGFYGYTF. This chain joins TRBV4-2 and TRBJ1-2; maybe TRBD1 (5 bases). V was pared by 0 bases and J by 4 bases, with 12 bases between. CDR3 size: 15 residues. Per germline, CDR1 LGHNA and CDR2 YNFKEQ.

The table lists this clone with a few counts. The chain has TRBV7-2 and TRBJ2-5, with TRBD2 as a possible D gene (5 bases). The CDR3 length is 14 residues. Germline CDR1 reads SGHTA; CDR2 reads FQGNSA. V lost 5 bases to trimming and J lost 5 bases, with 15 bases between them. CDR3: CASSRRAGLETQYF. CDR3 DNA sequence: TGTGCCAGCAGCAGGCGGGCCGGGTTGGAGACCCAGTACTTC.

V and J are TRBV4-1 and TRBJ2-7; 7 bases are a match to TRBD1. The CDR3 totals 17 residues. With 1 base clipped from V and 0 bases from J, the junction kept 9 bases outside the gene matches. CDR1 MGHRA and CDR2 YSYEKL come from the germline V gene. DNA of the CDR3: TGCGCCAGCAGCCAAGGCCAGGGACGGGACAGCTCCTACGAGCAGTACTTC. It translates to CASSQGQGRDSSYEQYF.